The 14 T cell receptor beta chains in this list originate from one sample, sequenced in a study of PD-1 blockade in classical Hodgkin lymphoma. No patient escaped relapse after autologous stem cell transplantation, and brentuximab vedotin exposure varied. The assay was immunoSEQ multiplex PCR, and TCRdb's table has in-frame clones only and misses some. The sample holds about 24,000 clones, around 81% seen once. Here the sequenced sample was peripheral blood mononuclear cells (PBMCs), taken before the second cycle of nivolumab. These receptors were taken from a human donor with classical Hodgkin lymphoma.

The genes are TRBV5-4 and TRBJ2-6, with D perhaps TRBD1 (5 bases). The CDR3 is 16 amino acids. Trimming removed 0 bases at V and 2 bases at J, with 9 bases between. Germline V gene lookup returns CDR1 SGHNT and CDR2 YYREEE (reference sequence). The CDR3 is CASSLGDSPGANVLTF. For the CDR3, the DNA is TGTGCCAGCAGCTTGGGAGACAGCCCTGGGGCCAACGTCCTGACTTTC.

The gene calls are TRBV27 and TRBJ1-5; perhaps TRBD1 as D (5 bases). CDR1 is MNHEY and CDR2 is SMNVEV in the germline V gene (reference sequence). The CDR3 has 16 residues. Trimming removed 0 bases at V and 0 bases at J, with 9 bases between. The CDR3 coding sequence is TGTGCCAGCAGTTTATCGCCGGACATTAGCAATCAGCCCCAGCATTTT. Translating it yields CASSLSPDISNQPQHF.

This clone has just one count. V gene TRBV15 combines with J gene TRBJ2-7; no firm D call. The CDR3 has 14 amino acids. Trimming removed 0 bases at V and 2 bases at J, with 8 bases between. The germline V gene has CDR1 LNHNV and CDR2 YYDKDF (reference sequence). This CDR3 reads CATSRDYGTYEQYF. CDR3 DNA: TGTGCCACCAGCAGAGATTACGGAACCTACGAGCAGTACTTC.

This clone was seen just once. Written as DNA, the CDR3 is TGTGCCAGCAGCCTCTCAACATATTCACCCCTCCACTTT. It codes for CASSLSTYSPLHF. This rearrangement joins TRBV7-9 to TRBJ1-6; D is unclear. V gave up 5 bases and J gave up 8 bases, with 10 bases separating them. The length of the CDR3 is 13 residues. Germline CDR1 SEHNR, CDR2 FQNEAQ (reference sequence).

The V and J genes are TRBV2 and TRBJ1-1, with TRBD1 as a possible D gene (6 bases). The CDR3 spans 14 residues. Per germline, CDR1 SNHLY and CDR2 FYNNEI. The V end was cut by 6 bases, the J end by 1 base, with 12 bases between. The chain's CDR3 is CASRVQDRNTEAFF. The CDR3 DNA reads TGTGCCAGCAGAGTCCAGGACAGGAACACTGAAGCTTTCTTT. The full variable domain, completed using reference TRBV2 and TRBJ1-1, is EPEVTQTPSHQVTQMGQEVILRCVPISNHLYFYWYRQILGQKVEFLVSFYNNEISEKSEIFDDQFSVERPDGSNFTLKIRSTKLEDSAMYFCASRVQDRNTEAFFGQGTRLTVV.

In this sample, this clone turned up once. This chain joins TRBV11-2 and TRBJ2-7, with D unresolved. Germline V lookup: CDR1 SGHAT, CDR2 FQNNGV. The CDR3 consists of 11 residues. The ends were cut back, 3 bases at V and 2 bases at J, with 2 bases in the middle. This CDR3 reads CASSFTYEQYF. The CDR3 bases are TGTGCCAGCAGCTTCACCTACGAGCAGTACTTC.

The CDR3 DNA sequence: TGTGCCTGGAGTCCCTTTCCGGGGGGCTACGAGCAGTACTTC. This sequence encodes CAWSPFPGGYEQYF. This rearrangement joins TRBV30 to TRBJ2-7, with 7 bases lining up with TRBD2. The V gene's germline CDR1 is GTSNPN and CDR2 SVGIG (reference sequence). The CDR3 runs 14 residues. The J segment lost 3 bases and the V segment lost 2 bases, leaving 7 bases of the junction unmatched.

The gene calls are TRBV11-3 and TRBJ2-7; perhaps TRBD2 as D (6 bases). The CDR3 sequence is 16 residues long. The V and J ends lost 0 bases and 1 base respectively, with 13 bases between them. CDR1 is SGHNT, CDR2 YENEEA, per germline. The CDR3 bases are TGTGCCAGCAGCTTAGATTCGGCGGGGAGTTCCTACGAGCAGTACTTC. This codes for CASSLDSAGSSYEQYF.

The J gene is TRBJ1-2, the V gene TRBV25-1; TRBD1 aligns across 9 bases. After removal of 4 bases from V and 4 bases from J, the junction contained 10 bases not matched to a gene. The CDR3 is made up of 16 amino acids. In germline, CDR1 is MGHDK, CDR2 SYGVNS. CDR3 nucleotides: TGTGCCAGCAGTGGGGACAGGGTCCTAACTCCCTATGGCTACACCTTC. Its translation is CASSGDRVLTPYGYTF.

This clone was counted a single time. The V gene is TRBV19, the J gene TRBJ2-7; 9 bases line up with TRBD1. There are 15 residues in the CDR3. Germline loops: CDR1 LNHDA, CDR2 SQIVND (reference sequence). Trimming took 1 base from V and 5 from J; bases not matched to a gene: 6. The CDR3 DNA reads as TGTGCCAGTAGTATAGGCGGGGACAGGGTCCACGAGCAGTACTTC. It yields the protein CASSIGGDRVHEQYF.

The V gene is TRBV18, the J gene TRBJ2-3; TRBD2 matches 13 bases. The CDR3 spans 20 residues. J was trimmed by 0 bases and V by 0 bases; bases with no gene match: 9. Germline V lookup: CDR1 KGHSH, CDR2 LQKENI. CDR3 nucleotides: TGTGCCAGCTCACCACCGATGGGAACTAGCGGGGGGGCGAGCACAGATACGCAGTATTTT. Its protein is CASSPPMGTSGGASTDTQYF.

This chain links TRBV29-1 with TRBJ1-2; D is uncertain. V lost 6 bases, J lost 3 bases, and 17 bases lay in between. This CDR3 is built from 14 residues. Germline V lookup: CDR1 SQVTM, CDR2 ANQGSEA. CDR3 sequence reads: CSVEVRGYDYGYTF. CDR3 nucleotide sequence: TGCAGCGTCGAGGTGCGGGGTTACGACTATGGCTACACCTTC.

This clone was seen once. J is TRBJ2-7 and V is TRBV5-1; D remains ambiguous. From germline, CDR1 is SGHRS and CDR2 YFSETQ. V was trimmed by 5 bases and J by 3 bases, leaving 6 bases between them. The CDR3 spans 11 residues. CDR3 protein: CASSADYEQYF. The DNA for the CDR3 is TGCGCCAGCAGTGCTGACTACGAGCAGTACTTC.

In this sample, this clone turned up once. The chain links TRBV18 to TRBJ2-5, with 10 nucleotides matching TRBD1. CDR3 size: 14 residues. Trimming removed 3 bases from V and 3 bases from J; junction bases left unmatched: 1. Germline-derived CDR1 and CDR2 are KGHSH and LQKENI. CDR3 in amino acids: CASSPGTGEETQYF. For the CDR3, the DNA is TGTGCCAGCTCACCGGGGACAGGGGAAGAGACCCAGTACTTC.